A selection of T cell receptor beta chains follows, all from one sample in a study of blood T cell repertoires in COVID-19. Libraries were prepared by immunoSEQ multiplex PCR; TCRdb keeps only in-frame clonotypes and omits some of them. The sample has about 270,000 clones, approximately 85% seen once. The sequenced material came from peripheral blood. The receptors here all came from a woman between 65 and 79 years old with acute or convalescent COVID-19. The CDR3 runs from the conserved cysteine through the conserved F or W. A D gene is named only where the DNA matches it firmly. Size is omitted from some rows. Given values are once, few, many or a class for expanded clones.

>TRBJ1-2|TRBV18|-|-
CASSKENSYGYTF
TGTGCCAGCTCAAAGGAGAACTCTTATGGCTACACCTTC
>TRBJ2-7|TRBV6-2/TRBV6-3|-|-
CASSYPMRGYEQYF
TGTGCCAGCAGTTACCCTATGAGGGGGTACGAGCAGTACTTC
>TRBJ2-1|TRBV10-3|-|TRBD2
CAIRGLAGYNEQFF
TGTGCCATCAGGGGACTAGCGGGGTACAATGAGCAGTTCTTC
>TRBJ2-4|TRBV14|-|TRBD2
CASSQPGGMGNIQYF
TGTGCCAGCAGCCAGCCGGGGGGGATGGGGAACATTCAGTACTTC
>TRBJ1-2|TRBV5-4|-|-
CASSAKGGGLNYGYTF
TGTGCCAGCAGCGCCAAAGGGGGGGGGCTTAACTATGGCTACACCTTC
>TRBJ2-1|TRBV2|once|TRBD2
CASSASASGGAYNEQFF
TGTGCCAGCAGTGCTTCCGCAAGCGGGGGGGCCTACAATGAGCAGTTCTTC
>TRBJ2-1|TRBV6-2/TRBV6-3|-|TRBD1
CASSSPHRGNEQFF
TGTGCCAGCAGCTCGCCCCACAGGGGCAATGAGCAGTTCTTC
>TRBJ1-1|TRBV20-1|-|-
CSAGGGGPEAFF
TGCAGTGCTGGTGGGGGAGGCCCTGAAGCTTTCTTT
>TRBJ2-3|TRBV24-1|-|TRBD1
CATSRTGGDTQYF
TGTGCCACCAGTAGGACAGGGGGCGATACGCAGTATTTT
>TRBJ2-2|TRBV5-4|-|-
CASSLEPGELFF
TGTGCCAGCAGCTTAGAGCCCGGGGAGCTGTTTTTT
>TRBJ1-4|TRBV11-2|-|-
CASSFTGRAEKLFF
TGTGCCAGCAGCTTTACAGGGAGGGCTGAAAAACTGTTTTTT
>TRBJ2-1|TRBV5-1|-|TRBD2
CASSLRGLAGGPNEQFF
TGCGCCAGCAGCTTGCGGGGACTAGCGGGGGGGCCCAATGAGCAGTTCTTC
>TRBJ1-2|TRBV29-1|-|-
CSVEVTGPYGYTF
TGCAGCGTTGAAGTCACAGGGCCCTATGGCTACACCTTC
>TRBJ1-1|TRBV3-1/TRBV3-2|-|-
CASSRGTTGPAFF
TGTGCCAGCAGCCGGGGGACGACAGGTCCGGCTTTCTTT
>TRBJ2-2|TRBV18|-|-
CASSYSSGGLTGELFF
TGTGCCAGCTCCTACTCATCAGGGGGGCTCACCGGGGAGCTGTTTTTT
>TRBJ2-5|TRBV3-1/TRBV3-2|-|TRBD2
CASSQDLAGGSGTQYF
TGTGCCAGCAGCCAAGACCTAGCGGGGGGGTCAGGGACCCAGTACTTC
>TRBJ1-1|TRBV2|-|TRBD1
CASRDDRGEAFF
TGTGCCAGCAGGGACGACAGGGGAGAGGCTTTCTTT